Each of the 2 T cell receptor beta chains below was sequenced from the same sample in a study of blood T cell repertoires in COVID-19. The assay was immunoSEQ multiplex PCR, and TCRdb's table has in-frame clones only and misses some. The table lists some 100,000 clones, around 85% of them singletons. Specimen: peripheral blood. These receptors originate from a man aged 70 or older who had recovered from COVID-19.

The chain recombines TRBV5-1 with TRBJ2-3; D may be TRBD2 (5 bases). The germline V and J ends were trimmed by 0 bases and 2 bases, with 13 bases remaining between them. Germline CDR1 SGHRS, CDR2 YFSETQ. The CDR3 spans 16 residues. CDR3 amino acids: CASSLAPAGITDTQYF. The CDR3 DNA reads TGCGCCAGCAGCTTGGCCCCGGCCGGGATCACAGATACGCAGTATTTT. The complete variable domain, with remaining parts taken from reference TRBV5-1 and TRBJ2-3, reads KAGVTQTPRYLIKTRGQQVTLSCSPISGHRSVSWYQQTPGQGLQFLFEYFSETQRNKGNFPGRFSGRQFSNSRSEMNVSTLELGDSALYLCASSLAPAGITDTQYFGPGTRLTVL.

The chain uses TRBV7-9 and TRBJ2-5; no clear D gene. V shed 1 base and J shed 1 base, with 7 bases lying between them. From germline, CDR1 is SEHNR and CDR2 FQNEAQ (reference sequence). The CDR3 is 14 residues long. The CDR3 spells CASSLVTAQETQYF. DNA of the CDR3: TGTGCCAGCAGCTTAGTTACAGCCCAAGAGACCCAGTACTTC.